The 23 T cell receptor beta chains listed next were all sequenced from one sample in a study of patients and donors after allogeneic stem cell transplantation. TCRdb re-analysed the RT-PCR reads in MiXCR, keeping a single row per CDR3 protein. This table has around 31,000 distinct CDR3 sequences, about 6.8% appearing once. The sample consisted of blood, either unsorted or a sorted T cell fraction (not recorded which). These receptors originate from a human donor who was either an allogeneic HSCT recipient or a stem cell or donor lymphocyte infusion donor (not recorded which). It is not recorded whose cells these are; they may come from a transplant donor.

This chain links TRBV18 with TRBJ2-2; TRBD2 aligns across 9 bases. From germline, CDR1 is KGHSH and CDR2 LQKENI. CDR3 size: 14 residues. V dropped 6 bases and J dropped 6; count of bases not matched to a gene: 5. The CDR3 region is CASSRLAAAGELFF. CDR3 coding DNA: TGTGCCAGCTCCCGACTAGCGGCGGCCGGGGAGCTGTTTTTT. The full variable domain, its missing parts supplied by reference TRBV18 and TRBJ2-2, is NAGVMQNPRHLVRRRGQEARLRCSPMKGHSHVYWYRQLPEEGLKFMVYLQKENIIDESGMPKERFSAEFPKEGPSILRIQQVVRGDSAAYFCASSRLAAAGELFFGEGSRLTVL.

This clonotype was counted at least ten times. J is TRBJ1-5 and V is TRBV20-1, with D possibly TRBD1 on 6 matching bases. Germline values: CDR1 DFQATT, CDR2 SNEGSKA (reference sequence). The CDR3 runs to 14 residues. V gave up 1 base and J gave up 3 bases, with 10 bases separating them. CDR3 region: CSARAGAANQPQHF. The DNA of the CDR3 is TGCAGTGCTAGAGCAGGGGCTGCCAATCAGCCCCAGCATTTT.

The sample holds many counts of this clonotype. This chain joins TRBV7-9 and TRBJ2-7; D gene ambiguous. CDR1 and CDR2 from the germline V gene are SEHNR and FQNEAQ (reference sequence). V shed 1 base and J shed 2 bases, with 12 bases lying between them. CDR3 length: 15 residues. The CDR3 nucleotides read TGTGCCAGCAGCTTAGATTGGGCTGCCCCCTACGAGCAGTACTTC. Its translation is CASSLDWAAPYEQYF.

This clonotype was recorded many times. The chain links TRBV7-2 to TRBJ2-3, with 7 bases matching TRBD2. Looked up from germline, CDR1 is SGHTA and CDR2 is FQGNSA. CDR3 length equals 19 residues. Trimming cost V 0 bases and J 2 bases; bases outside gene matches: 14. The CDR3 loop reads CASSLALLVLAATTDTQYF. CDR3 bases: TGTGCCAGCAGCTTAGCGCTCTTGGTGCTAGCGGCTACCACAGATACGCAGTATTTT.

V gene TRBV12-3 or TRBV12-4 combines with J gene TRBJ2-1, with 9 bases that match TRBD1. J gave up 9 bases and V 3 bases, and 9 bases lay outside the gene matches. This CDR3 is built from 15 residues. CDR3 DNA sequence: TGTGCCAGCAGTTTTAACAGGGGGCTACCATTTGAGCAGTTCTTC. This encodes CASSFNRGLPFEQFF.

This clonotype was observed many times. V is TRBV12-5 and J is TRBJ2-1, with D possibly TRBD2 on 6 matching bases. This CDR3 spans 16 amino acids. CDR1 is LGHNT, CDR2 FRNRAP, per germline. V lost 1 base and J 4 bases, leaving 14 bases between the germline ends. The CDR3: CASGLDGSIGYNEQFF. CDR3 nucleotides: TGTGCTAGTGGTTTGGACGGGAGTATTGGGTACAATGAGCAGTTCTTC.

This clonotype was seen many times. This chain uses TRBV5-1 with TRBJ2-5, with D hard to call. The CDR3 contains 13 residues. The V end lost 3 bases, the J end lost 2 bases, and 8 bases lay between the germline ends. The germline V gene encodes CDR1 SGHRS and CDR2 YFSETQ. In DNA, the CDR3 is TGCGCCAGCAGCTCCCAGGTTCAAGAGACCCAGTACTTC. It yields the protein CASSSQVQETQYF.

This clonotype was recorded at least ten times. The chain couples TRBV12-3 or TRBV12-4 to TRBJ2-1, with unresolved D. V was clipped by 2 bases and J by 6 bases, with 5 bases between them. The CDR3 consists of 12 residues. CDR3 sequence reads: CASSLSGNEQFF. The DNA of the CDR3 is TGTGCCAGCAGTTTATCGGGCAATGAGCAGTTCTTC.

The rearrangement uses TRBV24-1 and TRBJ2-1; D is unclear. Trimming pared 3 bases from V and 3 bases from J, leaving 11 bases between. The CDR3 sequence is 15 residues long. Germline CDR1 reads KGHDR; CDR2 reads SFDVKD. The CDR3 sequence is CATSDRHYYYNEQFF. In nucleotides, the CDR3 is TGTGCCACCAGTGATCGACACTACTACTACAATGAGCAGTTCTTC.

The rearrangement links TRBV15 to TRBJ2-2; 8 positions match TRBD2. CDR3 length equals 15 residues. Per the germline V gene, CDR1 is LNHNV and CDR2 is YYDKDF (reference sequence). After removal of 1 base from V and 6 bases from J, the junction contained 4 bases not matched to a gene. DNA of the CDR3: TGTGCCACCAGCAGAGCGGGAGGGCCCTCCGGGGAGCTGTTTTTT. It encodes CATSRAGGPSGELFF.

At least ten counts were recorded for this clonotype. V is TRBV20-1 and J is TRBJ2-1, with D perhaps matching TRBD1 or TRBD2 (6 bases each). CDR1 DFQATT and CDR2 SNEGSKA come from the germline V gene (reference sequence). V gave up 1 base and J gave up 4 bases, with 20 bases separating them. The CDR3 is 17 residues long. The CDR3 loop is CSARGLPPGAVYNEQFF. The CDR3, as DNA: TGCAGTGCTAGAGGACTACCACCGGGGGCGGTTTACAATGAGCAGTTCTTC.

The rearrangement joins TRBV20-1 to TRBJ2-7, with D possibly being TRBD1 (5 bases). V was cut by 4 bases and J by 6 bases, with 16 bases left in between. Germline CDR1 and CDR2: DFQATT and SNEGSKA (reference sequence). The CDR3 extends over 13 amino acids. Here the CDR3 DNA reads TGCAGTGCTATCTCGACAGTAGGTCGCGAGCAGTACTTC. Translating it yields CSAISTVGREQYF.

At least ten counts were recorded for this clonotype. The chain is built from TRBV5-5 and TRBJ2-1; no definite D call. The V and J ends lost 1 base and 3 bases respectively, with 8 bases between them. The CDR3 runs to 14 residues. Germline CDR1 is SGHKS and CDR2 is YYEKEE (reference sequence). The chain's CDR3 is CASSLFSHYNEQFF. The CDR3 nucleotides read TGTGCCAGCAGCTTGTTCTCCCACTACAATGAGCAGTTCTTC.

This clonotype was seen only a few times. This chain connects TRBV28 to TRBJ1-5, with D perhaps TRBD1 (6 bases). CDR1 MDHEN and CDR2 SYDVKM come from the germline V gene. Trimming shortened V by 5 bases and J by 5 bases, and 22 bases separated the two germline ends. The CDR3 loop spans 17 amino acids. CDR3 in amino acids: CASSPRTARPGDQPQHF. The DNA of the CDR3 is TGTGCCAGCAGTCCCCGGACAGCCAGACCTGGGGATCAGCCCCAGCATTTT.

As regards this clonotype: An end of the junction differs from the germline gene, which may be a read error. The chain combines TRBV5-1 with TRBJ2-1, with 8 bases matching TRBD1. The CDR3 has 15 amino acids. The germline CDR1 and CDR2 sequences are SGHRS and YFSETQ. CDR3 DNA: TGCGCCAACAGCCCCGGGACAGGCAAGTACAATGAGCAGTTCTTC. Amino acid sequence: CANSPGTGKYNEQFF.

This clonotype has at least ten counts. The rearrangement joins TRBV5-1 to TRBJ2-1, with D perhaps TRBD1 or TRBD2 (5 bases each). The CDR3 extends over 10 amino acids. Trimming cost V 9 bases and J 12 bases, with 13 bases left between them. Germline V CDR1 and CDR2: SGHRS, YFSETQ. The CDR3, as DNA: TGCGCCACCACCACTGGGGGGCAGTTCTTC. Translation gives CATTTGGQFF.

The chain is built from TRBV12-3 or TRBV12-4 and TRBJ2-1; 12 bases align to TRBD2. The CDR3 loop spans 16 amino acids. The ends lost 4 bases at V and 3 bases at J; junction bases unmatched: 4. CDR3 nucleotides: TGTGCCAGCAGTTGGACTAGCGGGATGTACTACAATGAGCAGTTCTTC. The encoded protein is CASSWTSGMYYNEQFF.

This clonotype was counted many times. V is TRBV7-2 and J is TRBJ1-2; D might be TRBD1 (5 bases). The CDR3 length is 13 residues. V lost 2 bases and J 4 bases, leaving 8 bases between the germline ends. Germline V gene sequence: CDR1 SGHTA, CDR2 FQGNSA. The DNA of the CDR3 is TGTGCCAGCAGCTTAAAGGGGACCTATGGCTACACCTTC. This sequence encodes CASSLKGTYGYTF.

The rearrangement links TRBV3-1 to TRBJ2-5; unclear D gene. V was pared by 5 bases and J by 2 bases, with 15 bases between. The CDR3 is made up of 15 amino acids. Germline V lookup: CDR1 LGHDT, CDR2 YNNKEL (reference sequence). CDR3 residues: CASSSRAGSQETQYF. CDR3 DNA sequence: TGTGCCAGCAGCTCTCGGGCAGGTTCACAAGAGACCCAGTACTTC.

The CDR3 spells CASSFPWNTGELFF. CDR3 DNA sequence: TGTGCCAGCAGCTTCCCGTGGAACACCGGGGAGCTGTTTTTT. The genes are TRBV5-8 and TRBJ2-2; the D is unclear. V lost 2 bases and J lost 1, with 6 bases in between. The CDR3 contains 14 residues. Germline V gene lookup returns CDR1 SGHTS and CDR2 YDEGEE.

In its sample, this clonotype was seen many times. V and J are TRBV4-3 and TRBJ2-5, with TRBD1 matching 9 bases. The trim removed 4 bases at V and 4 bases at J, leaving 4 bases unmatched. CDR3 length equals 14 residues. The germline V gene has CDR1 LGHNA and CDR2 YSLEER. This chain's CDR3 is CASSPGTGRETQYF. The CDR3 DNA reads as TGCGCCAGCAGCCCTGGGACAGGGAGAGAGACCCAGTACTTC.

The rearrangement uses TRBV11-2 and TRBJ2-5, with 12 bases matching TRBD2. The CDR3 is 20 residues long. Trimming took 6 bases from V and 4 from J; bases not matched to a gene: 21. Germline CDR1 SGHAT, CDR2 FQNNGV. CDR3 coding DNA: TGTGCCAGCAGTGGCCAGGATGGGACTAGCGGGCCCAGTTGGGGAGAGACCCAGTACTTC. It specifies CASSGQDGTSGPSWGETQYF.

This clonotype was recorded at least ten times. The rearrangement links TRBV10-3 to TRBJ2-7; 12 bases agree with TRBD2. The CDR3 has 13 amino acids. The germline V gene has CDR1 ENHRY and CDR2 SYGVKD. V was pared by 10 bases and J by 4 bases, with 5 bases of the junction left unmatched. This CDR3 is CATLLAGGYEQYF. DNA for the CDR3: TGTGCCACCCTACTAGCGGGAGGTTACGAGCAGTACTTC.